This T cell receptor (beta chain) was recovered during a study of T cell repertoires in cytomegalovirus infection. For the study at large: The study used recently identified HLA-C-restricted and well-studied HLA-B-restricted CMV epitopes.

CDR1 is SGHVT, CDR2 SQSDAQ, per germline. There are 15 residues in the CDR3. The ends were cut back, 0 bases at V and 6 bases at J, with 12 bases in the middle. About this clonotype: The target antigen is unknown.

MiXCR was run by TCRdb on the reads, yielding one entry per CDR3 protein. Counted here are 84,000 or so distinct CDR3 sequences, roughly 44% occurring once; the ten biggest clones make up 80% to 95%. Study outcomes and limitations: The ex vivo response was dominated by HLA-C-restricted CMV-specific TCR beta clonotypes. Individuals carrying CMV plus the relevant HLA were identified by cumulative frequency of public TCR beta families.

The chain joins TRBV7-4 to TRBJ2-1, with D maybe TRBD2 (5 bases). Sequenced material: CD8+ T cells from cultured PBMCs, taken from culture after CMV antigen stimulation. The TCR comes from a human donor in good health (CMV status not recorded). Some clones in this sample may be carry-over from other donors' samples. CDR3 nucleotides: TGTGCCAGCAGCTTAGCGGGAGTTGAAATCAATGAGCAGTTCTTC. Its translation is CASSLAGVEINEQFF. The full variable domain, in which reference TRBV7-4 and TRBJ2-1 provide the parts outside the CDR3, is GAGVSQSPRYKVAKRGRDVALRCDSISGHVTLYWYRQTLGQGSEVLTYSQSDAQRDKSGRPSGRFSAERPERSVSTLKIQRTEQGDSAVYLCASSLAGVEINEQFFGPGTRLTVL.